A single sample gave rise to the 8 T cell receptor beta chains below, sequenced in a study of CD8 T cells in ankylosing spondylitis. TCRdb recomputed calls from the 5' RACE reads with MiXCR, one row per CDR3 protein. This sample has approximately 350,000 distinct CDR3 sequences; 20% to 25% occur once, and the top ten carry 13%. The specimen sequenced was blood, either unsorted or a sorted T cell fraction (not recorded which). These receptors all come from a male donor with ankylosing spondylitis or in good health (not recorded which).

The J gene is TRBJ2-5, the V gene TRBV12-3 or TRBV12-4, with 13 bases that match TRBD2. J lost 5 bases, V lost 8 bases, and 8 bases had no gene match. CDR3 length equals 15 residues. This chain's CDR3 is CASLRLAGGFETQYF. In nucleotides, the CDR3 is TGTGCCAGCCTTAGACTAGCGGGGGGTTTTGAGACCCAGTACTTC.

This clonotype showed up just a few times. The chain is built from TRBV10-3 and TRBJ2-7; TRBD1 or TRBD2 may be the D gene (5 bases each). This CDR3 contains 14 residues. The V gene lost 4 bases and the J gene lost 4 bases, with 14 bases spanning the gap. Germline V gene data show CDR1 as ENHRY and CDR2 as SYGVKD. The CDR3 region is CAISVRGDYYEQYF. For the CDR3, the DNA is TGTGCCATCAGTGTTAGAGGGGATTATTACGAGCAGTACTTC.

CDR3 sequence (DNA): TGTGCCAGCAGCTTAGTGGGGACTAGTCTGGATACGCAGTATTTT. This translates into CASSLVGTSLDTQYF. This sequence joins TRBV7-8 and TRBJ2-3; TRBD2 matches 8 bases. V was clipped by 1 base and J by 6 bases; unmatched bases: 6. This CDR3 contains 15 residues. CDR1 and CDR2 from the germline V gene are SGHVS and FQNEAQ.

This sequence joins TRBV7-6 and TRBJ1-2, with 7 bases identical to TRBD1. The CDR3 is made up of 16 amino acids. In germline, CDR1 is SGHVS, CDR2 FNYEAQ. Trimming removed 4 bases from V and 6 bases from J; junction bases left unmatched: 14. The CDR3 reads CASSYGTAEGDNGYTF. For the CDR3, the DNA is TGTGCCAGCAGCTACGGGACAGCGGAAGGGGATAATGGCTACACCTTC.

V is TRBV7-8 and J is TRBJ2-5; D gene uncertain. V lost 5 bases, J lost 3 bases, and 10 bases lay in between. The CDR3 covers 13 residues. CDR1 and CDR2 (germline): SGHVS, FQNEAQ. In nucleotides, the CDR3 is TGTGCCAGCAGCCCCGTGCAAGAAGAGACCCAGTACTTC. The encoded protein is CASSPVQEETQYF.

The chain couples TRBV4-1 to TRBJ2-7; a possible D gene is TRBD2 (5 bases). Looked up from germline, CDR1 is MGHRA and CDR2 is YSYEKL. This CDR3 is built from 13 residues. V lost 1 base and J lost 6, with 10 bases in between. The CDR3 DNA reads TGCGCCAGCAGCCAAGTACGAGGGCCCGAGCAGTACTTC. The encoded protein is CASSQVRGPEQYF.

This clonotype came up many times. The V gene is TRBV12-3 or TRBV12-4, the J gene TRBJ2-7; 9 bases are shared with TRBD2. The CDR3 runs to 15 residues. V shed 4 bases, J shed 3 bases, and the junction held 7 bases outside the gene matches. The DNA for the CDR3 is TGTGCCAGCAGTTCCACCAGCGGGGGGTACTACGAGCAGTACTTC. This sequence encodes CASSSTSGGYYEQYF.

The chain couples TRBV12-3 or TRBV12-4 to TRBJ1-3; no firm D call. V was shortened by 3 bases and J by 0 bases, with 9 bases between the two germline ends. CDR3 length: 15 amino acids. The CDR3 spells CASSFGFLSGNTIYF. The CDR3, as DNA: TGTGCCAGCAGTTTTGGGTTCCTCTCTGGAAACACCATATATTTT.